This TCR beta chain stems from a study of blood T cell repertoires in COVID-19. Comments on this clone: Other DNA sequences in this sample translate to the same CDR3.

V shed 5 bases and J shed 0 bases, with 15 bases lying between them. The CDR3 loop spans 16 amino acids. CDR1 SGHVS and CDR2 FQNEAQ come from the germline V gene. Sequenced by immunoSEQ multiplex PCR; TCRdb stores in-frame clones only, minus some. The sample includes about 70,000 clones, approximately 83% seen only once; the top ten take more than 10%. V is TRBV7-8 and J is TRBJ2-3; no clear D. The sequenced sample was peripheral blood. The sequence was collected from a human donor in a cohort sampled during active COVID-19. The CDR3 here is CASSLGLAGSTDTQYF. The CDR3 coding sequence is TGTGCCAGCAGCCTAGGGTTAGCCGGAAGCACAGATACGCAGTATTTT.